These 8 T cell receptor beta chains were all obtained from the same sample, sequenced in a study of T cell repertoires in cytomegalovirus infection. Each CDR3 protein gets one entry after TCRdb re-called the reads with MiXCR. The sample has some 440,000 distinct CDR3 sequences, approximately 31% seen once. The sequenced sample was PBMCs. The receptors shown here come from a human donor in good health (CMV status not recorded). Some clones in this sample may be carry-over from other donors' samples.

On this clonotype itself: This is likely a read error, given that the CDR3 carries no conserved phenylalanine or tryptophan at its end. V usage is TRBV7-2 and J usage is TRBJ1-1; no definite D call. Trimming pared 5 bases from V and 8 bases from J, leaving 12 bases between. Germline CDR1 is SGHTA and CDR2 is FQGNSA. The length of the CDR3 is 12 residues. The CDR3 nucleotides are TGTGCCAGCAGCCCCCCCGCAACGGAAGCTTTCCTT. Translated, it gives CASSPPATEAFL.

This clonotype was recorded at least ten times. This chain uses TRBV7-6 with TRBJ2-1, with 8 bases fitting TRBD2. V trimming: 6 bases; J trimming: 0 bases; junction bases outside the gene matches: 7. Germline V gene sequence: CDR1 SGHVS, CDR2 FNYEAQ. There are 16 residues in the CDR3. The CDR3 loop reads CASSPLAGRSYNEQFF. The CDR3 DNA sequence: TGTGCCAGCAGTCCATTAGCGGGGCGCTCCTACAATGAGCAGTTCTTC.

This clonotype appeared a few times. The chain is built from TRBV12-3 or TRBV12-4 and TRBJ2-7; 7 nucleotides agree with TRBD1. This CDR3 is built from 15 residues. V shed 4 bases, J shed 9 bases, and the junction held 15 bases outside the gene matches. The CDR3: CASSWGPSETGRQYF. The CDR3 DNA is TGTGCCAGCAGTTGGGGCCCATCCGAGACAGGGCGGCAGTACTTC.

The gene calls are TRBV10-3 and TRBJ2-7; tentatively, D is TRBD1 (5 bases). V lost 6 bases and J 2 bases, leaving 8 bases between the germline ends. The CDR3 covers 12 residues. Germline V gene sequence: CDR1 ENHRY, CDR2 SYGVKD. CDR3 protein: CAISDSAYEQYF. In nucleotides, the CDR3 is TGTGCCATCAGCGACAGCGCCTACGAGCAGTACTTC.

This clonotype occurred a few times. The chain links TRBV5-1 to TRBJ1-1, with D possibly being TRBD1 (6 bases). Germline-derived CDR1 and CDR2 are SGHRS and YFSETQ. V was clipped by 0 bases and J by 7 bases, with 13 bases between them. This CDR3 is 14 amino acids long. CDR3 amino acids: CASSLGGGQNEAFF. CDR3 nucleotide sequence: TGCGCCAGCAGCTTGGGGGGTGGACAGAATGAAGCTTTCTTT. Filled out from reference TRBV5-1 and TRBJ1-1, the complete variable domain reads KAGVTQTPRYLIKTRGQQVTLSCSPISGHRSVSWYQQTPGQGLQFLFEYFSETQRNKGNFPGRFSGRQFSNSRSEMNVSTLELGDSALYLCASSLGGGQNEAFFGQGTRLTVV.

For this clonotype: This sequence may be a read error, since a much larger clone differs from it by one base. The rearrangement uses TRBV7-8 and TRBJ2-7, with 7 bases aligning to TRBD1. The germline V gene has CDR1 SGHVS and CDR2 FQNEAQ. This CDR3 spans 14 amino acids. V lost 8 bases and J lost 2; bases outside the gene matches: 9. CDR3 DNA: TGTGCCAGCGCAAGGGGACAGTGGGCCTACGAGCAGTACTTC. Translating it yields CASARGQWAYEQYF.

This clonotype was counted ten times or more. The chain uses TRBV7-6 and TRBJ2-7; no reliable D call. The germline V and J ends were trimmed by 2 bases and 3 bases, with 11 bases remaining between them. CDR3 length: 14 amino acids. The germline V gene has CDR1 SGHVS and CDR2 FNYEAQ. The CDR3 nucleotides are TGTGCCAGCAGCTTAAATCCAGTAATCTACGAGCAGTACTTC. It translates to CASSLNPVIYEQYF.

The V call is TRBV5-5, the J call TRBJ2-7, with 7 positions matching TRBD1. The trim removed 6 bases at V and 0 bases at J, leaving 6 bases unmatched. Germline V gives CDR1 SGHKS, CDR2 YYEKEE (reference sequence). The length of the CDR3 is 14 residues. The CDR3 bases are TGTGCCAGCATCCGGACAGGTCTCTCCTACGAGCAGTACTTC. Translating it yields CASIRTGLSYEQYF.